The 8 T cell receptor beta chains reported below all come from one sample, sequenced in a study of blood T cell repertoires in COVID-19. The data were produced by immunoSEQ multiplex PCR, yet TCRdb's version contains in-frame clones alone and is incomplete. This sample has some 73,000 clones; approximately 85% occur once, and the top ten carry approximately 32%. Sequenced: peripheral blood. The receptor set was obtained from a woman older than 75 with active or convalescent COVID-19.

This rearrangement joins TRBV7-2 to TRBJ2-7, with D maybe TRBD2 (6 bases). This CDR3 has 14 amino acids. V dropped 6 bases and J dropped 4 bases, with 16 bases sitting between them. Germline-derived CDR1 and CDR2 are SGHTA and FQGNSA. Here the CDR3 reads CASSPGLILYEQYF. CDR3 DNA: TGTGCCAGCAGTCCGGGACTGATATTATACGAGCAGTACTTC.

The chain recombines TRBV7-2 with TRBJ2-5, with D perhaps TRBD1 (5 bases). V was cut by 3 bases and J by 5 bases, with 16 bases left in between. Germline-derived CDR1 and CDR2 are SGHTA and FQGNSA. The CDR3 extends over 15 amino acids. CDR3 in amino acids: CASSLSSGQGETQYF. CDR3 in DNA: TGTGCCAGCAGCTTGAGTAGTGGCCAGGGTGAGACCCAGTACTTC.

The chain has TRBV5-6 and TRBJ2-5; the match to TRBD2 covers 10 bases. The germline CDR1 and CDR2 sequences are SGHDT and YYEEEE. Germline trimming cut 2 bases from V and 0 bases from J; bases unmatched to any gene: 7. The CDR3 length is 17 residues. DNA of the CDR3: TGTGCCAGCAGCTTAATTGGACTAGCGGAATACCAAGAGACCCAGTACTTC. Its translation: CASSLIGLAEYQETQYF.

The chain links TRBV28 to TRBJ2-2, with D possibly TRBD2 on 5 matching bases. Germline lookup yields CDR1 MDHEN and CDR2 SYDVKM. The CDR3 length is 15 residues. The V and J ends lost 4 bases and 3 bases respectively, with 12 bases between them. The CDR3, as DNA: TGTGCCAGCAGTTCTTTAGGGCGGGACACCGGGGAGCTGTTTTTT. Translating it yields CASSSLGRDTGELFF.

The CDR3 nucleotides are TGTGCCAGCAGTTATGGGAGCGAAGCTTTCTTT. Translating it yields CASSYGSEAFF. The chain is built from TRBV6-5 and TRBJ1-1, with D hard to call. The CDR3 totals 11 residues. In germline, CDR1 is MNHEY, CDR2 SVGAGI. V dropped 3 bases and J dropped 8 bases, with 7 bases sitting between them.

The chain is built from TRBV11-3 and TRBJ2-3, with 8 bases that match TRBD2. Losses at the gene ends were 2 bases for V and 5 bases for J; bases not matched to a gene: 6. Germline loops: CDR1 SGHNT, CDR2 YENEEA. The CDR3 is made up of 15 amino acids. In DNA, the CDR3 is TGTGCCAGCAGCTTATATGGGACTAGTATAGATACGCAGTATTTT. Translating gives CASSLYGTSIDTQYF.

J is TRBJ1-6 and V is TRBV7-2; no reliable D call. V dropped 1 base and J dropped 7 bases, with 5 bases sitting between them. CDR3 size: 13 residues. Germline V gene lookup returns CDR1 SGHTA and CDR2 FQGNSA. CDR3 loop: CASSLGRNSPLHF. In DNA, the CDR3 is TGTGCCAGCAGCTTAGGGAGGAATTCACCCCTCCACTTT.

This rearrangement joins TRBV28 to TRBJ2-7; 10 bases are a match to TRBD2. Germline V lookup: CDR1 MDHEN, CDR2 SYDVKM. There are 13 residues in the CDR3. V shed 5 bases, J shed 3 bases, and the junction held 1 base outside the gene matches. The CDR3 loop is CASSVAGGYEQYF. In nucleotides, the CDR3 is TGTGCCAGCAGTGTAGCGGGGGGCTACGAGCAGTACTTC.